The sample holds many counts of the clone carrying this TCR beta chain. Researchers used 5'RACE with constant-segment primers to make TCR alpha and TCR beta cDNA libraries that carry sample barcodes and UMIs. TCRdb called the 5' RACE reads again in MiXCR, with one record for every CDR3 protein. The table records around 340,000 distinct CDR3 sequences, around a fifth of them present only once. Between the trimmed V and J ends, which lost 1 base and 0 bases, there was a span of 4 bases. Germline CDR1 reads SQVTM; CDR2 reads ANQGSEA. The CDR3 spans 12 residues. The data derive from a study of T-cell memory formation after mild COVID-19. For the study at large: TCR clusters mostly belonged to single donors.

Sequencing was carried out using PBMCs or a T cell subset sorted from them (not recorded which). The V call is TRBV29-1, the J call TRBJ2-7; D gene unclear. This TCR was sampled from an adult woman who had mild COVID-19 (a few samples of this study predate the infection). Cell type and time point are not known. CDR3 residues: CSVEGTSYEQYF. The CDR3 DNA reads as TGCAGCGTTGAAGGGACCTCCTACGAGCAGTACTTC.